The 13 T cell receptor beta chains in this list originate from one sample, sequenced in a study of radiotherapy plus CTLA-4 blockade in lung cancer listed by TCRdb under 2018. Library preparation was by the immunoSEQ multiplex PCR assay. TCRdb took this table from immuneACCESS and kept in-frame rearrangements with V and J called. Such tables lack part of the clones; where checked against another copy, unresolved V genes explain under half of the gap, and the rest is unexplained. This sample comprises about 59,000 clones, around 68% of them detected only once. The top ten hold 6.5% to 9.5% of the sample. The material sequenced was peripheral blood, taken from a patient treated with radiotherapy plus ipilimumab. These receptors came from a human donor with non-small cell lung cancer whose response to radiotherapy plus ipilimumab could not be evaluated.

This chain uses TRBV15 with TRBJ1-6; a weak D match, TRBD1 (6 bases). Trimming stripped 1 base from V and 7 bases from J, with 14 bases between. Germline values: CDR1 LNHNV, CDR2 YYDKDF (reference sequence). The CDR3 totals 16 residues. The CDR3 coding sequence is TGTGCCACCAGCAGAGGGGGGCAGACCATGAATTCACCCCTCCACTTT. Residues: CATSRGGQTMNSPLHF.

V is TRBV9 and J is TRBJ1-4, with TRBD1 identical over 8 bases. Looked up from germline, CDR1 is SGDLS and CDR2 is YYNGEE. The V segment lost 5 bases and the J segment 2 bases; nucleotides outside the gene matches: 5. CDR3 length equals 15 residues. CDR3 DNA sequence: TGTGCCAGCAGTGGACAGGGTACGACTAATGAAAAACTGTTTTTT. This gives the protein CASSGQGTTNEKLFF.

The CDR3 DNA reads as TGTGCCAGCAGTGAAGTAGGGGACAGGGGGCTTGGCACTGAAGCTTTCTTT. It translates to CASSEVGDRGLGTEAFF. This sequence joins TRBV25-1 and TRBJ1-1; the match to TRBD1 covers 12 bases. This CDR3 is built from 17 residues. The germline V gene has CDR1 MGHDK and CDR2 SYGVNS. The J segment lost 4 bases and the V segment lost 2 bases, leaving 8 bases of the junction unmatched.

The V gene is TRBV27, the J gene TRBJ1-3; perhaps TRBD1 as D (6 bases). The length of the CDR3 is 14 residues. Trimming shortened V by 8 bases and J by 2 bases, and 13 bases separated the two germline ends. Germline-derived CDR1 and CDR2 are MNHEY and SMNVEV (reference sequence). CDR3 region: CASGTTGPGNTIYF. DNA for the CDR3: TGTGCCAGCGGTACGACAGGACCTGGAAACACCATATATTTT.

There are a few counts of this clone. V and J are TRBV6-1 and TRBJ2-7, with a tentative D call TRBD2 (5 bases). V was shortened by 5 bases and J by 1 base, with 12 bases between the two germline ends. This CDR3 has 14 amino acids. Germline CDR1 MNHNS, CDR2 SASEGT. In nucleotides, the CDR3 is TGTGCCAGCAGTCCCGACGGGGAGTCCTACGAGCAGTACTTC. Translating gives CASSPDGESYEQYF.

The chain combines TRBV11-1 with TRBJ2-7; no clear D gene. CDR1 is SGHAT, CDR2 FQDESV, per germline (reference sequence). The CDR3 consists of 12 residues. V lost 2 bases to trimming and J lost 5 bases, with 7 bases between them. CDR3 region: CASSLNRDEQYF. The CDR3 nucleotides are TGTGCCAGCAGCTTAAACCGGGACGAGCAGTACTTC.

The chain couples TRBV27 to TRBJ2-1, with 8 bases matching TRBD2. There are 20 residues in the CDR3. The junction had 22 bases not matched to a gene; V was cut back by 5 bases and J by 4 bases. The germline V gene encodes CDR1 MNHEY and CDR2 SMNVEV (reference sequence). This CDR3 reads CASSPLSYGRGVRLYNEQFF. The CDR3 DNA sequence: TGTGCCAGCAGTCCCCTATCGTACGGGAGGGGGGTTAGGCTATACAATGAGCAGTTCTTC.

This clone was recorded once. The genes are TRBV10-3 and TRBJ1-5, with D unclear. CDR1 and CDR2 (germline): ENHRY, SYGVKD. V was cut by 0 bases and J by 9 bases, with 21 bases left in between. This CDR3 spans 17 amino acids. Written as DNA, the CDR3 is TGTGCCATCAGTGAGTCCGTGGAGGGTCCGTCGTCCGCGCCCCAGCATTTT. Its translation is CAISESVEGPSSAPQHF.

A few counts support this clone. The V gene is TRBV30, the J gene TRBJ2-5, with 8 nucleotides matching TRBD1. V lost 7 bases and J lost 0; bases outside the gene matches: 4. The CDR3 has 13 amino acids. CDR1 is GTSNPN, CDR2 SVGIG, per germline (reference sequence). DNA of the CDR3: TGTGCCTTGGACAGGGAGGACCAAGAGACCCAGTACTTC. Translated, it gives CALDREDQETQYF. The complete variable domain, with remaining parts taken from reference TRBV30 and TRBJ2-5, reads SQTIHQWPATLVQPVGSPLSLECTVEGTSNPNLYWYRQAAGRGLQLLFYSVGIGQISSEVPQNLSASRPQDRQFILSSKKLLLSDSGFYLCALDREDQETQYFGPGTRLLVL.

The gene calls are TRBV5-4 and TRBJ2-2; perhaps TRBD2 as D (6 bases). From germline, CDR1 is SGHNT and CDR2 YYREEE (reference sequence). This CDR3 spans 15 amino acids. V was trimmed by 0 bases and J by 2 bases, leaving 8 bases between them. The CDR3 is CASSLGGVNTGELFF. The CDR3 DNA reads TGTGCCAGCAGCTTGGGGGGGGTTAACACCGGGGAGCTGTTTTTT.

The chain recombines TRBV5-1 with TRBJ1-1; 10 bases align to TRBD1. CDR1 is SGHRS and CDR2 is YFSETQ in the germline V gene. CDR3 length: 17 amino acids. Trimming took 1 base from V and 6 from J; bases not matched to a gene: 12. The CDR3 sequence: CASSLSGTGVDSAEAFF. In DNA form, the CDR3 reads TGCGCCAGCAGCTTGTCCGGGACAGGGGTCGATAGCGCTGAAGCTTTCTTT.

The chain links TRBV5-1 to TRBJ2-1, with D possibly TRBD2 on 7 matching bases. CDR1 SGHRS and CDR2 YFSETQ come from the germline V gene. The V and J ends lost 7 bases and 6 bases respectively, with 14 bases between them. This CDR3 is 13 amino acids long. The CDR3 DNA follows: TGCGCCAGCGGGAGGGGGGCAAGCAATGAGCAGTTCTTC. Translation gives CASGRGASNEQFF.

The chain recombines TRBV27 with TRBJ2-2; perhaps TRBD2 as D (5 bases). V was trimmed by 5 bases and J by 6 bases, leaving 10 bases between them. CDR1 and CDR2 from the germline V gene are MNHEY and SMNVEV (reference sequence). This CDR3 has 13 residues. The CDR3 region is CASSLLVPGELFF. The CDR3 DNA reads as TGTGCCAGCAGTCTACTAGTTCCCGGGGAGCTGTTTTTT.